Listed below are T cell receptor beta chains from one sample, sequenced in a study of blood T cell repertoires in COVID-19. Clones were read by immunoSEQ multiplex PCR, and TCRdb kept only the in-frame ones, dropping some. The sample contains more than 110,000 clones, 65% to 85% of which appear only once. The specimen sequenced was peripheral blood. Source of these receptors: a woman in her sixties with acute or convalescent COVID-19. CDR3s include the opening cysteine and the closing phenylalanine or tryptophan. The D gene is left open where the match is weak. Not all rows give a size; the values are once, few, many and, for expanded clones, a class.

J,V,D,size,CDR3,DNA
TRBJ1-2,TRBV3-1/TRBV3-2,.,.,CASSLRANYGYTF,TGTGCCAGCAGCCTGAGAGCTAACTATGGCTACACCTTC
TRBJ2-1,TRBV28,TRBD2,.,CASGTSVGNEQFF,TGTGCCAGCGGGACTAGCGTCGGCAATGAGCAGTTCTTC
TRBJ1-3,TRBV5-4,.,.,CASSATGPSGNTIYF,TGTGCCAGCAGCGCAACAGGCCCAAGTGGAAACACCATATATTTT
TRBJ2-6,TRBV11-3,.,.,CASSLEGAGANVLTF,TGTGCCAGCAGCTTAGAGGGGGCAGGGGCCAACGTCCTGACTTTC
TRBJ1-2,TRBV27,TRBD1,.,CASSPAPGQAYGYTF,TGTGCCAGCAGTCCCGCCCCGGGACAGGCCTATGGCTACACCTTC
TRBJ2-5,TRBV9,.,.,CASSATYQETQYF,TGTGCCAGCAGCGCCACTTACCAAGAGACCCAGTACTTC
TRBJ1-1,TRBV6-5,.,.,CASRTGLYTEAFF,TGTGCCAGCCGAACAGGGCTATACACTGAAGCTTTCTTT
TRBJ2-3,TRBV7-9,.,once,CASSFTRDTQYF,TGTGCCAGCAGCTTCACAAGAGATACGCAGTATTTT
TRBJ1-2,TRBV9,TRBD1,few,CASSTETGKGYTF,TGTGCCAGCAGCACAGAGACAGGGAAAGGCTACACCTTC
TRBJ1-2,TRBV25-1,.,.,CALQPLDGYTF,TGTGCCTTACAGCCTCTCGATGGCTACACCTTC
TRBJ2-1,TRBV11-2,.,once,CASGGLVWNEQFF,TGTGCCAGTGGTGGTCTAGTATGGAATGAGCAGTTCTTC
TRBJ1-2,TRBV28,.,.,CASGPRSFGYTF,TGTGCCAGCGGTCCCAGGTCGTTTGGCTACACCTTC
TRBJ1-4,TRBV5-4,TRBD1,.,CASSLQGTGGTTAGEKLFF,TGTGCCAGCAGCTTGCAAGGGACAGGGGGCACCACGGCAGGGGAAAAACTGTTTTTT
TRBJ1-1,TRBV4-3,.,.,CASSQSALRGEAFF,TGCGCCAGCAGCCAATCCGCCCTCAGAGGTGAAGCTTTCTTT
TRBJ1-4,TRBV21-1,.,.,CASSKVEQRTNEKLFF,TGTGCCAGCAGCAAAGTAGAGCAGCGGACTAATGAAAAACTGTTTTTT
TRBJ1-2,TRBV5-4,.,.,CASSYAGWRGYTF,TGTGCCAGCAGCTACGCTGGGTGGAGAGGCTACACCTTC
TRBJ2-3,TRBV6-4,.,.,CATGAGHTDTQYF,TGTGCCACCGGAGCGGGACACACAGATACGCAGTATTTT
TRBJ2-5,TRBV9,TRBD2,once,CASSAIDSGKETQYF,TGTGCCAGCAGTGCTATTGATAGCGGGAAAGAGACCCAGTACTTC
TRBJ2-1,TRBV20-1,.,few,CSASPNNEQFF,TGCAGTGCTAGCCCAAACAATGAGCAGTTCTTC
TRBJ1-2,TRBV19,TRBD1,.,CASIAGQGNYGYTF,TGTGCCAGTATAGCGGGACAGGGGAACTATGGCTACACCTTC
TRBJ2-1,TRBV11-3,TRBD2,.,CASSLRAGGGNEQFF,TGTGCCAGCAGCTTGAGGGCGGGAGGGGGGAATGAGCAGTTCTTC
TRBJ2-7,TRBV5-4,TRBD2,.,CASSLEGRAAYEQYF,TGTGCCAGCAGCTTGGAAGGGAGGGCCGCCTACGAGCAGTACTTC
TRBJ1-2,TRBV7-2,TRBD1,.,CASSSRQGSGYTF,TGTGCCAGCAGCTCTCGACAGGGGAGTGGCTACACCTTC
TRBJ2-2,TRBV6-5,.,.,CASNQGTTNTGELFF,TGTGCCAGCAACCAGGGGACAACGAACACCGGGGAGCTGTTTTTT
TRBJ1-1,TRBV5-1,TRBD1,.,CASSPTGQGEAFF,TGCGCCAGCAGCCCTACCGGACAGGGTGAAGCTTTCTTT
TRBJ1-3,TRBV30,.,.,CAWSPGTPDTIYF,TGTGCCTGGAGCCCCGGGACTCCCGACACCATATATTTT
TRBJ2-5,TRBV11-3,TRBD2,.,CASSYGLAEPQETQYF,TGTGCCAGCAGCTACGGACTAGCGGAGCCGCAAGAGACCCAGTACTTC
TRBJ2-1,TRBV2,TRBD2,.,CASSARGGLGEQFF,TGTGCCAGCAGTGCCCGGGGGGGGCTGGGTGAGCAGTTCTTC
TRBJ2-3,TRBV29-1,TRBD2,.,CSVDVLAGGSSLIRLGTDTQYF,TGCAGCGTTGACGTACTAGCGGGAGGTTCCTCCTTAATTAGATTGGGCACAGATACGCAGTATTTT
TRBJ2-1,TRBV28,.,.,CASGGTKSSYNEQFF,TGTGCCAGCGGCGGAACTAAGAGCTCCTACAATGAGCAGTTCTTC
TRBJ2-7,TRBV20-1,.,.,CSARLHEQYF,TGCAGTGCCAGACTCCACGAGCAGTACTTC
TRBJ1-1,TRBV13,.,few,CASSLSGRTEAFF,TGTGCCAGCAGCTTATCGGGGAGGACTGAAGCTTTCTTT
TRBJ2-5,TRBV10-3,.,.,CAISEPRDFGPQETQYF,TGTGCCATCAGTGAGCCCCGGGACTTCGGACCCCAAGAGACCCAGTACTTC
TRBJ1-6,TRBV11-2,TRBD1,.,CASSLEGQGNSPLHF,TGTGCCAGCAGCTTAGAGGGACAGGGTAATTCACCCCTCCACTTT
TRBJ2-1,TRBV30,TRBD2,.,CASQAGALYNEQFF,TGTGCCTCCCAAGCGGGAGCTTTATACAATGAGCAGTTCTTC
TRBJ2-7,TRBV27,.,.,CASMVSPYLGYEQYF,TGTGCCAGCATGGTCTCTCCATATCTCGGCTACGAGCAGTACTTC
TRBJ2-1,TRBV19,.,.,CASSPDSSYNEQFF,TGTGCCAGTAGCCCCGACAGCTCCTACAATGAGCAGTTCTTC
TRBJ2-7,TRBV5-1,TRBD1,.,CASSSPRTGVYEQYF,TGCGCCAGCAGCTCGCCGAGGACAGGGGTCTACGAGCAGTACTTC
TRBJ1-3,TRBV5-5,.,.,CASSSLADSYGNTIYF,TGTGCCAGCAGCTCTCTCGCGGACAGCTATGGAAACACCATATATTTT
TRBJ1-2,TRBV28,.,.,CASSLSAAYNIYGYTF,TGTGCCAGCAGTTTATCGGCGGCGTATAATATTTATGGCTACACCTTC
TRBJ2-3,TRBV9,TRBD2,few,CARSAGGGPDTQYF,TGTGCCCGCAGCGCCGGGGGGGGGCCAGATACGCAGTATTTT
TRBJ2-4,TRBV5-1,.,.,CASSLEAGAGNIQYF,TGCGCCAGCAGCTTGGAGGCGGGGGCGGGAAACATTCAGTACTTC
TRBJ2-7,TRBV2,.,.,CASRMAVVGDYEQYF,TGTGCCAGCAGGATGGCGGTCGTTGGCGACTACGAGCAGTACTTC
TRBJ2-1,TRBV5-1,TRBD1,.,CASSSPGQGANEQFF,TGCGCCAGCAGCTCTCCGGGACAGGGGGCCAATGAGCAGTTCTTC
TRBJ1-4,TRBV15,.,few,CATSRDVEKLFF,TGTGCCACCAGCAGAGATGTAGAAAAACTGTTTTTT
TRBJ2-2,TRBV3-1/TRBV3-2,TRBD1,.,CASSQTGGFTGELFF,TGTGCCAGCAGCCAGACAGGGGGATTCACCGGGGAGCTGTTTTTT
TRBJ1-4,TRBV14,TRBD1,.,CASSGTGVGKLFF,TGTGCCAGCAGCGGCACAGGGGTTGGGAAACTGTTTTTT